These 2 T cell receptor beta chains originate from one sample sequenced in a study of cytomegalovirus exposure and HLA in healthy donors. Both 60 Vbeta primers and 13 Jbeta primers went into the PCR. The repertoire was sequenced with immunoSEQ multiplex PCR; TCRdb's copy has only in-frame clones and lacks some. The data show 110,000 or so clones, with approximately 82% seen just once and 7% to 10% held by the top ten. The sequenced material came from PBMCs. These receptors were collected from a man aged 40-55 years in good health and CMV-seropositive.

V usage is TRBV4-3 and J usage is TRBJ2-2; the D gene is possibly TRBD1 (5 bases). Germline CDR1 reads LGHNA; CDR2 reads YSLEER. Trimming cost V 0 bases and J 4 bases, with 12 bases left between them. This CDR3 region has 16 residues. In nucleotides, the CDR3 is TGCGCCAGCAGCCAAGAAAAAGATGGGGCCACCGGGGAGCTGTTTTTT. It codes for CASSQEKDGATGELFF.

The chain links TRBV19 to TRBJ2-2, with a possible D match to TRBD2 (6 bases). This CDR3 has 15 amino acids. Per germline, CDR1 LNHDA and CDR2 SQIVND (reference sequence). V lost 3 bases and J 1 base, leaving 9 bases between the germline ends. CDR3 loop: CASSIRGGNTGELFF. The CDR3 DNA sequence: TGTGCCAGTAGTATTCGGGGAGGGAACACCGGGGAGCTGTTTTTT. Full variable domain (outside the CDR3, taken from reference TRBV19 and TRBJ2-2): DGGITQSPKYLFRKEGQNVTLSCEQNLNHDAMYWYRQDPGQGLRLIYYSQIVNDFQKGDIAEGYSVSREKKESFPLTVTSAQKNPTAFYLCASSIRGGNTGELFFGEGSRLTVL.